The entry below describes one TCR beta chain. Antigen specificity is unknown. Treatment described: around 19 received Ad26.COV2.S at low or high dose, single or two shots; a few received placebo; per-sample allocation not given. Vaccine and placebo recipients were sampled on day 63 after the first injection. This entry is derived from a study of Ad26.COV2.S vaccination and SARS-CoV-2 variants. About the research overall: Recipients of Ad26.COV2.S got it intramuscularly, once or twice 56 days apart. General study points: Total T cell responses may have been underestimated by the TCR breadth and depth analyses. Placebo recipients and vaccine recipients were similar in non-spike TCR breadth. Once vaccination had occurred, spike-specific CD8+ and CD4+ T cell responses reportedly showed substantial breadth.

Looked up from germline, CDR1 is SGHNT and CDR2 is YENEEA. CDR3 length equals 15 residues. Deletions cut 1 base from V and 6 bases from J, with 15 bases between. Method: immunoSEQ multiplex PCR; TCRdb's copy keeps in-frame clones and lacks some. Found here are roughly 330,000 clones, almost 90% of them singletons; the top ten hold around 5%. The sequence derives from a person aged 18 to 59 who received the Ad26.COV2.S COVID-19 vaccine or a placebo. The rearrangement links TRBV11-3 to TRBJ2-5; no clear D. The sequencing here drew on peripheral blood, taken in a trial of Ad26.COV2.S vaccine versus placebo. CDR3 bases: TGTGCCAGCAGCTTAGGATCATGGCGAGAGAAGACCCAGTACTTC. The encoded protein is CASSLGSWREKTQYF.